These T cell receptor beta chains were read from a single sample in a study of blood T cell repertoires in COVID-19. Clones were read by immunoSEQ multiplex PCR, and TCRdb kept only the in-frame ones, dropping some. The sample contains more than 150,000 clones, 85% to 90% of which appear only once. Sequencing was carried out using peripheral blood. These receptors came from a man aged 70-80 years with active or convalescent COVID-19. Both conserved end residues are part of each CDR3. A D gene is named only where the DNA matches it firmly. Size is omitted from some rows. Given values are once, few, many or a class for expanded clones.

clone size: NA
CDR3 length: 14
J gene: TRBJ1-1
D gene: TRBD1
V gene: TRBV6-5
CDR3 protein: CASTVDRGSTEAFF
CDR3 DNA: TGTGCCAGCACCGTCGACAGGGGATCCACTGAAGCTTTCTTT

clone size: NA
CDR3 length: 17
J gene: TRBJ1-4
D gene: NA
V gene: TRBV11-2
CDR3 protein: CASSLTVEQGPREKLFF
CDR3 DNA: TGTGCCAGCAGTTTGACCGTAGAACAGGGTCCACGGGAAAAACTGTTTTTT

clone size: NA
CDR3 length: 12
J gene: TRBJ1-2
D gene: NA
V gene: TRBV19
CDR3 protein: CASTDHARGYTF
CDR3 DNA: TGTGCCAGTACCGATCACGCGCGTGGCTACACCTTC

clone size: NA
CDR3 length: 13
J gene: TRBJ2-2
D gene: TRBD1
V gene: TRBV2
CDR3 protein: CASSGQGTGELFF
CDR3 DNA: TGTGCCAGCTCGGGACAGGGGACCGGGGAGCTGTTTTTT

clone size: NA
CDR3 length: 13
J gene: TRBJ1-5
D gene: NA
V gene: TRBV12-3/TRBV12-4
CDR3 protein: CASSRSFNQPQHF
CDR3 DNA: TGTGCCAGCAGTCGGAGTTTCAATCAGCCCCAGCATTTT

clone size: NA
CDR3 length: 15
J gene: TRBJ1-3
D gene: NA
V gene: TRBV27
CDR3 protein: CASSLQPLERNTIYF
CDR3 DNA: TGTGCCAGCAGTTTACAACCATTGGAGAGAAACACCATATATTTT

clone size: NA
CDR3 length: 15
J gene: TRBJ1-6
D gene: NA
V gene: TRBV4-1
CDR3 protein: CASSQVGGGNSPLHF
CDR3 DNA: TGCGCCAGCAGCCAAGTAGGGGGTGGGAATTCACCCCTCCACTTT

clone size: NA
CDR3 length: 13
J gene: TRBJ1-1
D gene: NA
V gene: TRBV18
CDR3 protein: CASSPRLSTEAFF
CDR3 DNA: TGTGCCAGCTCTCCTCGTCTTAGCACTGAAGCTTTCTTT

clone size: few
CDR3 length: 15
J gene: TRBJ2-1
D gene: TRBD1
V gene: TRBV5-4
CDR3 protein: CASSLAGGYYNEQFF
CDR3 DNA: TGTGCCAGCAGCTTAGCAGGGGGCTACTACAATGAGCAGTTCTTC

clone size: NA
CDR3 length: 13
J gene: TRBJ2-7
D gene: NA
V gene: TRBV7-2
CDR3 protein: CASSLVFRREQYF
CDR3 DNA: TGTGCCAGCAGCTTAGTTTTCAGGCGCGAGCAGTACTTC

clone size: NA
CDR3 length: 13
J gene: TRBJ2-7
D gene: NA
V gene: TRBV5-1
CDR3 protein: CASSPDKPYEQYF
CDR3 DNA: TGCGCCAGCAGCCCCGACAAGCCCTACGAGCAGTACTTC

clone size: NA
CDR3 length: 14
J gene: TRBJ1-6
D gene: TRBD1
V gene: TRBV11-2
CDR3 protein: CASTADRGNSPLHF
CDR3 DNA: TGTGCCAGCACCGCGGACAGGGGTAATTCACCCCTCCACTTT

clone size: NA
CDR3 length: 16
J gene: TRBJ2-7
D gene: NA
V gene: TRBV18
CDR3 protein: CASSPLGGRYSYEQYF
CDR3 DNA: TGTGCCAGCTCACCCTTGGGCGGGCGTTATTCCTACGAGCAGTACTTC

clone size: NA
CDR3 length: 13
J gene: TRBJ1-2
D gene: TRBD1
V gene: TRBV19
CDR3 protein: CASRKTGDGGYTF
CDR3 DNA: TGTGCCAGTAGAAAAACAGGGGACGGTGGCTACACCTTC

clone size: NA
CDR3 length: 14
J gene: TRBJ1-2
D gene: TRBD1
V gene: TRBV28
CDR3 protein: CASRPRGSKGGYTF
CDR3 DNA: TGTGCCAGCAGGCCCAGGGGGTCTAAAGGTGGCTACACCTTC

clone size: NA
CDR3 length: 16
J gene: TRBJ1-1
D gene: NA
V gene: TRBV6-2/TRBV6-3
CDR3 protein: CASSYSRGGADTEAFF
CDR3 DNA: TGTGCCAGCAGTTACTCGCGAGGGGGGGCTGACACTGAAGCTTTCTTT

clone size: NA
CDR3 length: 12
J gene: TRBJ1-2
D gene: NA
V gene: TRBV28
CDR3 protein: CASTTDLRGYTF
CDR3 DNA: TGTGCCAGCACCACAGACCTCCGGGGCTACACCTTC

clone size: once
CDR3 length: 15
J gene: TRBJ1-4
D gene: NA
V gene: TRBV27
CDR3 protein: CASSLSWRSNEKLFF
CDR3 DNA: TGTGCCAGCAGTTTATCGTGGCGGTCTAATGAAAAACTGTTTTTT

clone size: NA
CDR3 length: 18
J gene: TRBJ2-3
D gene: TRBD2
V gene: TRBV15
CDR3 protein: CATSTPGTSGGHTDTQYF
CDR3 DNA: TGTGCCACCAGCACGCCTGGGACTAGCGGGGGGCACACAGATACGCAGTATTTT

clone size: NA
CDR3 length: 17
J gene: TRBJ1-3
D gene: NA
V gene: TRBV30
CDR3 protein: CAWRGGLTQLSGNTIYF
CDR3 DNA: TGTGCCTGGAGGGGGGGACTCACACAACTCTCTGGAAACACCATATATTTT

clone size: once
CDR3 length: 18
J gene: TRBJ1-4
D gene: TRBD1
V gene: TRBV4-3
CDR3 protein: CASSQVSEGTAYNEKLFF
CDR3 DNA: TGCGCCAGCAGCCAAGTATCGGAAGGGACAGCATATAATGAAAAACTGTTTTTT

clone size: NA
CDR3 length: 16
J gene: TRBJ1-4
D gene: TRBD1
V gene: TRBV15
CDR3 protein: CATSRDTGGGNEKLFF
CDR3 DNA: TGTGCCACCAGCAGAGATACAGGGGGCGGTAATGAAAAACTGTTTTTT

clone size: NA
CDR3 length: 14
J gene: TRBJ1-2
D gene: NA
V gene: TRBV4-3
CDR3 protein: CASSQEHRDYGYTF
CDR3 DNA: TGCGCCAGCAGCCAAGAACACAGGGACTATGGCTACACCTTC